This TCR beta chain was observed in a study of early T cells in non-severe SARS-CoV-2 infection (dated by TCRdb to the early 2020s). Some background on the complete study: Because TCR sequencing was done on bulk RNA from unsorted whole blood, the alpha and beta chains could not be paired. Broad study findings and their caveats: VDJdb matching was skewed toward anti-spike CD8 responses, so virus-specific expansions were likely underestimated and private and CD4 specificities were missed.

The study was a case-control design nested within a healthcare worker cohort in London, UK, with weekly nasopharyngeal swab PCR tests and blood sampling. Between 23 and 31 March 2020, the week of the UK lockdown, healthcare workers were enrolled and then followed up weekly for as long as 16 weeks. With respect to this clonotype: No cognate antigen has been identified for it. No base qualities exist here, and no much larger clone lies one base off it.

Sequences MGHRA (CDR1) and YSYEKL (CDR2) are obtained from the germline V gene. The V end loses 6 bases and the J end loses 0 bases, and a stretch of 9 bases separates them. From the cysteine up to the phenylalanine, the CDR3 has a length of 15 residues. CDR3 DNA is the only sequence kept; it has 45 bases, read in frame from the first base. Libraries were constructed by 5' RACE. Sequencing was carried out with a NextSeq 500. In the TCR library protocol, unique molecular identifiers were attached to individual cDNA molecules to correct for PCR bias and sequencing error. Both TCR alpha and beta chains were sequenced, and tight co-correlation was observed between alpha and beta sequence abundances in each sample. For the original study's pipeline: Decombinator V4 was used to annotate TCR sequences for V gene, J gene and CDR3. Expanded TCRs were defined as changing significantly between any two time points under a Poisson model with p below 0.0001. TCR abundances were normalised to the total number of TCRs sequenced in each sample and reported as counts per million. TRAV1-2 paired with TRAJ12, TRAJ20 or TRAJ33 defined MAIT TCRs, while TRAV10 paired with TRAJ18 defined iNKT TCRs. VDJdb, accessed 1 November 2021, was searched for CMV, EBV and SARS-CoV-2 annotated TCRs, with TCRs annotated for multiple antigens excluded. In TCRdb, the public reads were trimmed at Q25 with fastp and aligned with MiXCR, with productive beta chains retained. Entries that share a CDR3 protein sequence are merged under the most common genes and DNA. These V and J calls originate from TCRdb's pipeline instead of the authors' own analysis. This sample is represented by about 80,000 distinct CDR3 sequences; approximately 5% of them were singletons. The ten largest clones capture approximately 7.4% of the sample.

The rearranged segments are TRBV4-1 and TRBJ2-6; the D gene is not confidently resolved. The sequences come from whole blood, collected at baseline. This TCR was sampled from an adult who was a healthcare worker with PCR-confirmed SARS-CoV-2 infection or an uninfected control (not recorded which). The DNA reads TGCGCCAGCAGACTCAGAGGCTCTGGGGCCAACGTCCTGACTTTC. Its translation is CASRLRGSGANVLTF.